This T cell receptor (beta chain) was recorded in a study of blood T cell repertoires in COVID-19. Turning to the study itself: Donors in the United States, Italy and Spain gave samples during acute or convalescent COVID-19.

The ends lost 1 base at V and 3 bases at J; junction bases unmatched: 13. The germline gives CDR1 MNHNS, CDR2 SASEGT. The CDR3 runs to 18 residues. Using immunoSEQ multiplex PCR, the repertoire was profiled, and TCRdb retains in-frame clones only, with some absent. The sample has about 200,000 clones, more than 85% seen once; the top ten hold less than 0.75%. The sequence was obtained from a man aged 35-49 years with acute or convalescent COVID-19. Sequencing input: peripheral blood. The chain carries TRBV6-1 and TRBJ2-3; 7 bases map to TRBD2. The CDR3 sequence is CASSEGTRRGPPTDTQYF. DNA for the CDR3: TGTGCCAGCAGTGAAGGGACTAGGAGGGGCCCCCCAACAGATACGCAGTATTTT.